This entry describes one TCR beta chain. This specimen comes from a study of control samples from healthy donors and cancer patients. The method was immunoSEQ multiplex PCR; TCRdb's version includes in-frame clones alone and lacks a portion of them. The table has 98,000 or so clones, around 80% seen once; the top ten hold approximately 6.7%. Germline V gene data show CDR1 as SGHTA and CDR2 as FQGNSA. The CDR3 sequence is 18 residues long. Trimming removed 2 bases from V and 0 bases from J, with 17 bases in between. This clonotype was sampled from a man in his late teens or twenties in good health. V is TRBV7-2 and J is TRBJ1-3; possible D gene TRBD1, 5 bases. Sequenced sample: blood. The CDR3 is CASSLSDRYEFSGNTIYF. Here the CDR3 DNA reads TGTGCCAGCAGCTTATCAGACAGATACGAGTTCTCTGGAAACACCATATATTTT.